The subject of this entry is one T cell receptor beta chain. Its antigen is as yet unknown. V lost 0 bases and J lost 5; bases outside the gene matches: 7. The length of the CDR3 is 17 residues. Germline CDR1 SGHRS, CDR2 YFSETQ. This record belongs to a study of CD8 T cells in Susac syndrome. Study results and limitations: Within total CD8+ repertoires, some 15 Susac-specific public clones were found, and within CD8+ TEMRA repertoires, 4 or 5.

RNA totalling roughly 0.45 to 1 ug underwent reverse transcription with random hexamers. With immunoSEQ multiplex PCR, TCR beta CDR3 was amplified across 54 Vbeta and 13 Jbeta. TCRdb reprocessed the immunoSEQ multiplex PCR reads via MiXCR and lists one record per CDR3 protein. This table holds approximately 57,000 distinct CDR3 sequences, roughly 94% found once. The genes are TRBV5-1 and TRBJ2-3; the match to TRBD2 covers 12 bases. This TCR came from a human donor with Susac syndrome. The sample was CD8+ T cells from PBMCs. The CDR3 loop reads CASSLELAGGHGDTQYF. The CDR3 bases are TGCGCCAGCAGCTTGGAGCTAGCGGGGGGGCATGGAGATACGCAGTATTTT.